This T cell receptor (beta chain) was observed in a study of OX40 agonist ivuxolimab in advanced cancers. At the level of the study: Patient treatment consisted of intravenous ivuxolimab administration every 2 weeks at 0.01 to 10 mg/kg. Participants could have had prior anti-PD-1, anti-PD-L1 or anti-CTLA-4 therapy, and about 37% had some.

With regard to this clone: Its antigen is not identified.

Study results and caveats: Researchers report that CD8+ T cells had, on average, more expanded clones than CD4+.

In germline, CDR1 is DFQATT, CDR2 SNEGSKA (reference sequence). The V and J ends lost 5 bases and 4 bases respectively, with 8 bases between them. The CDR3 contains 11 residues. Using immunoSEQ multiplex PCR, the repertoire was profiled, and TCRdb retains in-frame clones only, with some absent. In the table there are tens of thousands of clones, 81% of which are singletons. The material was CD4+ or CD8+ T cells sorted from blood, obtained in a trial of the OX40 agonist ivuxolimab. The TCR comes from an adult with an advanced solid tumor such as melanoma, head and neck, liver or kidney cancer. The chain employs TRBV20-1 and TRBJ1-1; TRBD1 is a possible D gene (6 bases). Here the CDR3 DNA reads TGCAGTGCTGGCAGGGGCACTGAAGCTTTCTTT. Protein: CSAGRGTEAFF.